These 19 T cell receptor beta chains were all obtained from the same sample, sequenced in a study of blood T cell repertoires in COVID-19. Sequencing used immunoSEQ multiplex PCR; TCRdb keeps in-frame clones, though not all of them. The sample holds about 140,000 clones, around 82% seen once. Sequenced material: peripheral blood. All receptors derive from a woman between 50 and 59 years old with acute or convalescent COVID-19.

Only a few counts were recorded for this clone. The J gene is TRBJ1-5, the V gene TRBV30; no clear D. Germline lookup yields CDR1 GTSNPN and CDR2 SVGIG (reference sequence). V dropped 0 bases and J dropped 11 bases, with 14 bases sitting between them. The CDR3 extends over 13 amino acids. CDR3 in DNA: TGTGCCTGGAGTGTACACGGGGTGGAGGCCCAGCATTTT. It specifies CAWSVHGVEAQHF. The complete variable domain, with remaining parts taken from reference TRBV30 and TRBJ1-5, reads SQTIHQWPATLVQPVGSPLSLECTVEGTSNPNLYWYRQAAGRGLQLLFYSVGIGQISSEVPQNLSASRPQDRQFILSSKKLLLSDSGFYLCAWSVHGVEAQHFGDGTRLSIL.

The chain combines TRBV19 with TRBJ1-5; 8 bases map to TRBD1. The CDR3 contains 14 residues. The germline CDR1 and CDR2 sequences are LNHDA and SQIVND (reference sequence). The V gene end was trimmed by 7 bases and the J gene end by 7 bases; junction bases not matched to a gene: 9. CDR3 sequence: CASTADREGQPQHF. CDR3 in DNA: TGTGCCAGTACCGCGGACAGGGAGGGACAGCCCCAGCATTTT.

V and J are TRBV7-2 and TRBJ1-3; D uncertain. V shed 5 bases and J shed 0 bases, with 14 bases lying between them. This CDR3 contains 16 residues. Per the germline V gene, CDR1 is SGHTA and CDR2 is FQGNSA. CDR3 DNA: TGTGCCAGCAGCCCCCTGGGAGGACTCTCTGGAAACACCATATATTTT. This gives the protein CASSPLGGLSGNTIYF.

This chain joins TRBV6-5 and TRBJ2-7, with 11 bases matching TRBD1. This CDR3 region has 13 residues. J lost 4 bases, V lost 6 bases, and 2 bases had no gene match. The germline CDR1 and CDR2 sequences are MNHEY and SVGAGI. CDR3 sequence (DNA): TGTGCCAGCAGACGGGACAGGGGGTACGAGCAGTACTTC. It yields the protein CASRRDRGYEQYF.

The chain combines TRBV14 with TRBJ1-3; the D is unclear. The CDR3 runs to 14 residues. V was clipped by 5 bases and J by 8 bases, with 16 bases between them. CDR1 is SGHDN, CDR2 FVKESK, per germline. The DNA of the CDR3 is TGTGCCAGCAGCGATGATAGGAGCGGGGACACCATATATTTT. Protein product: CASSDDRSGDTIYF.

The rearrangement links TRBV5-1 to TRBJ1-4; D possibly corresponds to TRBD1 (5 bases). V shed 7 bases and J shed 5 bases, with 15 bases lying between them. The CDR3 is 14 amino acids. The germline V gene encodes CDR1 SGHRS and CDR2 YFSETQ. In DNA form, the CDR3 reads TGCGCCAGCGCCCTGCGGGGCGAGAATGAAAAACTGTTTTTT. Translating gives CASALRGENEKLFF.

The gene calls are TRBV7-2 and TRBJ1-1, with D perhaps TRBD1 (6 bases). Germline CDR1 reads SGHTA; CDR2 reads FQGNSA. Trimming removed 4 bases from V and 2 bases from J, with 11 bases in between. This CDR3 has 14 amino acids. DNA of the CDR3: TGTGCCAGCAGCTCCAGGGGTTTCAACACTGAAGCTTTCTTT. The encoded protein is CASSSRGFNTEAFF.

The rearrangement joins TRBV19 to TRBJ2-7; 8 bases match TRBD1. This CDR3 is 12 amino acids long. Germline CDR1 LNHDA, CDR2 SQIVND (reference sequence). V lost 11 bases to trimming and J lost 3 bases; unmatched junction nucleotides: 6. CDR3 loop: CASGQGGYEQYF. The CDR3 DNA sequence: TGTGCCTCCGGACAGGGTGGCTACGAGCAGTACTTC.

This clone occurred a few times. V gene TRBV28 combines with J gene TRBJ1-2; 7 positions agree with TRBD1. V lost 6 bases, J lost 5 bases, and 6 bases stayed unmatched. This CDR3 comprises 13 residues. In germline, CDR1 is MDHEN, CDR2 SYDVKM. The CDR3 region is CASREGASYGYTF. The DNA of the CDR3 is TGTGCCAGCAGGGAGGGGGCGTCTTATGGCTACACCTTC.

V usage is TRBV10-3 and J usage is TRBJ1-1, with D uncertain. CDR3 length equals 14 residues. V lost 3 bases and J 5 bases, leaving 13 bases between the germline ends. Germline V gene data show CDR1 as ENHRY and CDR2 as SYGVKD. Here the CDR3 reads CAISDEGGFTEAFF. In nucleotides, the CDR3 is TGTGCCATCAGTGATGAGGGAGGGTTTACTGAAGCTTTCTTT.

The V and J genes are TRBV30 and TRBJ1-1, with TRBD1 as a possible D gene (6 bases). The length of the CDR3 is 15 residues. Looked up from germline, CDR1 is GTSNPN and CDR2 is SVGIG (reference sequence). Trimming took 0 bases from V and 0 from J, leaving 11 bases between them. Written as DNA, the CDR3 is TGTGCCTGGAGTGTAGGACAGCACATGAACACTGAAGCTTTCTTT. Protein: CAWSVGQHMNTEAFF.

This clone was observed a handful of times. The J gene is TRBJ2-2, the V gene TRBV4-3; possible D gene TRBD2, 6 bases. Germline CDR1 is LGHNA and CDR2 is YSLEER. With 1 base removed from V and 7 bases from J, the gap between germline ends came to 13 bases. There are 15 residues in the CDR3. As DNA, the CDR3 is TGCGCCAGCAGCCAAGGTCCCAGGGAGGTCGGGGAGCTGTTTTTT. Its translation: CASSQGPREVGELFF.

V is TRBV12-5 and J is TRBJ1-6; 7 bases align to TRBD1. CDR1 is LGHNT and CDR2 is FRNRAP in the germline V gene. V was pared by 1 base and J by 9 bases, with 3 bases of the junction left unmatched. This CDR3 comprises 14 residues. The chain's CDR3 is CASGLGQGGSPLHF. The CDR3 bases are TGTGCTAGTGGTTTGGGTCAGGGGGGTTCACCCCTCCACTTT. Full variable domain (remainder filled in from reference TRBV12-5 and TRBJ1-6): DARVTQTPRHKVTEMGQEVTMRCQPILGHNTVFWYRQTMMQGLELLAYFRNRAPLDDSGMPKDRFSAEMPDATLATLKIQPSEPRDSAVYFCASGLGQGGSPLHFGNGTRLTVT.

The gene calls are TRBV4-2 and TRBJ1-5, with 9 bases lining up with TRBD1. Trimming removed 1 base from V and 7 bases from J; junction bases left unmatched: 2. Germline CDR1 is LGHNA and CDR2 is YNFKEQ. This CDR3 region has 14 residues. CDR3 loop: CASSQVTGGQPQHF. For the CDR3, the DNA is TGTGCCAGCAGCCAAGTCACAGGGGGCCAGCCCCAGCATTTT.

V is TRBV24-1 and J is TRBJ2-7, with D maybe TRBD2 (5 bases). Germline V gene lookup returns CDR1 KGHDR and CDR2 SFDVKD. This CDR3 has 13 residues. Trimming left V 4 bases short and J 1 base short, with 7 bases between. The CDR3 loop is CATSEGSSYEQYF. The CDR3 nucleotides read TGTGCCACCAGTGAGGGGAGTTCCTACGAGCAGTACTTC.

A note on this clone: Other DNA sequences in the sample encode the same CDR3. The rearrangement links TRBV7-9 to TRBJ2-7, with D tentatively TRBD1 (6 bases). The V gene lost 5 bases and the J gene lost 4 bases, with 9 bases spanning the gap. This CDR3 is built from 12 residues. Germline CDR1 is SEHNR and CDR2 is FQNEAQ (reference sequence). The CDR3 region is CASSPTGYEQYF. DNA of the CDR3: TGTGCCAGCAGCCCAACAGGGTACGAGCAGTACTTC.

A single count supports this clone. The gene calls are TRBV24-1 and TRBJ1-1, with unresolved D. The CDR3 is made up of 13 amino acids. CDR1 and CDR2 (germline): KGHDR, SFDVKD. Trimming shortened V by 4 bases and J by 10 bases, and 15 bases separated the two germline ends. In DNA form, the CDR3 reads TGTGCCACCAGTGACAGTAGCTGGAGAGGAGCTTTCTTT. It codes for CATSDSSWRGAFF.

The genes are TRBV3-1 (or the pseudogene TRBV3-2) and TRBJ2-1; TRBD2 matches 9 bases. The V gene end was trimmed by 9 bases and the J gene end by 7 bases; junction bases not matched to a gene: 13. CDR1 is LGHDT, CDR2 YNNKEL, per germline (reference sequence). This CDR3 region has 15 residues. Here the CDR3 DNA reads TGTGCCAGTCAGAGGGCGGGGGGGCTTGGAAATGAGCAGTTCTTC. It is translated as CASQRAGGLGNEQFF.

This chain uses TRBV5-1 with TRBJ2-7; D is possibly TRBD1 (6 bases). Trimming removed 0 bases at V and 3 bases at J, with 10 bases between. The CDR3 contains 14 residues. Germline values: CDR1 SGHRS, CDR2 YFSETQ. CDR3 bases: TGCGCCAGCAGCTTGGAAGTAGGGGGCTACGAGCAGTACTTC. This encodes CASSLEVGGYEQYF.